A single T cell receptor beta chain is shown here with its context. The target of this receptor is not known. No base quality information exists; no much larger clone differs at one position. The data are from a study of blood T cells in healthy people across ages (dated by TCRdb to about 2015). Regarding the research as a whole: Template switching captured roughly one uniquely barcoded TCR beta cDNA molecule per two T cells in model experiments. The study measured age-related changes in TCR beta repertoire diversity using deep sequencing normalized with unique cDNA molecular identifiers. Four age groups were formed from the donors: young (average 16 years), middle-aged (around 41), aged (62) and long-lived (about 80). To avoid experimental bias, donors of different ages were spread randomly across the sequencing lanes. For two donors (one aged 18 to 30 and one aged 80 or older), the study analyzed two additional independent replicas of 1 million unique cDNA reads from the same blood draw. The paper as a whole reports these results and caveats: There was a strong correlation between observed TCR beta diversity and the percentage of naive T cells measured by flow cytometry. As age increased, observed TCR beta diversity per million T cells dropped in a roughly linear way, and a significant reduction was already evident by age 40. Bulk unsorted PBMC profiling prevented conclusive comparison of naive and antigen-experienced compartments. Because the CMV infection status of the donors was unknown, age-related changes in expanded clonotypes may potentially have been confounded. Compared with the aged group, the long-lived group had more naive CD4+ T cells, fewer expanded clones and increased TCR diversity, a pattern suggesting age selection. Estimates of total diversity based on one million sequenced T cells were considered lower bounds and underestimates.

Systemically healthy Caucasian individuals from Russia, around 38 in total and aged about 6 to 100 years, were included as donors. Approximately 10 milliliters of peripheral blood were collected from each donor into EDTA-treated Vacutainer tubes. PBMCs were isolated by Ficoll-Paque density-gradient centrifugation, with at least 7 million obtained per sample. Trizol reagent was used to extract total RNA from the PBMCs, yielding at least 6 micrograms per sample. The percentages of naive CD45RAhigh/CD27high T cells were determined by flow cytometry on a PBMC aliquot from every donor. The library was obtained by 5' RACE. Instrument on record: Illumina HiSeq 2500. The second PCR ran for roughly 7 to 12 cycles and used a J-beta primer mix along with a sample-barcoded 5' primer. Each TCR beta cDNA molecule received a unique molecular identifier from a template-switch 5' adaptor carrying 12 random nucleotides. At least 2.5 million CDR3-containing paired-end reads were obtained from each sample. The Mint cDNA synthesis kit, primed by a TRBC-specific oligonucleotide, was used to synthesize first-strand cDNA from all RNA. Following uracil-DNA glycosylase treatment, all cDNA underwent a first 18-cycle PCR with the universal primers M1SS and BC2_uni_R. In the original analysis: For normalization, 1 million high-quality reads were randomly selected from each sample, with every read carrying a distinct molecular identifier. Instead of being binned into consensus sequences, reads with shared molecular identifiers were discarded. MiTCR, run with a Q25 quality threshold and the strictest error-elimination algorithm, handled CDR3 identification, clonotype clustering and error correction. A nonparametric unseen species model using Euler transformation provided a lower-bound estimate of total TCR beta diversity. TCRdb reanalyzed the raw reads on its own, using fastp at Q25 for trimming and MiXCR for clone calling, and kept in-frame beta chains. Rows merge per CDR3 protein into single entries with the most common DNA and genes. None of the V and J calls come from the authors' own analysis; TCRdb made them. In all, the sample holds roughly 680,000 distinct CDR3 sequences, and 40% to 65% of those were seen once. The ten biggest clones cover around an eighth of the sample.

The sequence derives from a woman aged 80 or over in good health. Sequenced material: blood.

The CDR3 region reads CASSFGGTGNEQFF. The DNA sequence follows: TGTGCCAGCAGTTTCGGGGGTACAGGCAATGAGCAGTTCTTC. Recombination joined TRBV12-3 or TRBV12-4 with TRBJ2-1; TRBD2 is perhaps the D gene, given 6 matching bases. Deletion took 3 bases off V and 6 bases off J, with a span of 12 bases between the germline ends. Inclusive of the bounding cysteine and phenylalanine, the CDR3 is 14 residues long. The read is trimmed to its CDR3 DNA, 42 bases read in frame from base 1.